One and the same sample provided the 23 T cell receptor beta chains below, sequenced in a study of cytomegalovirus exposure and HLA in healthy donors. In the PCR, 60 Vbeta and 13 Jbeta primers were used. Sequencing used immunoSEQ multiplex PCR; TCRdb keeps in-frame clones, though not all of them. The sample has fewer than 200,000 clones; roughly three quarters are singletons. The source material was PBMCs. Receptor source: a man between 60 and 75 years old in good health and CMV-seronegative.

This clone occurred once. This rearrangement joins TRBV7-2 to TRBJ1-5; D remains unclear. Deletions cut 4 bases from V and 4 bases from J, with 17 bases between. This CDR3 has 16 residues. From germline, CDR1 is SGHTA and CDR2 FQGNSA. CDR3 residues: CASSWGVGNLNQPQHF. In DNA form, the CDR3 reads TGTGCCAGCAGCTGGGGAGTCGGGAACCTGAATCAGCCCCAGCATTTT.

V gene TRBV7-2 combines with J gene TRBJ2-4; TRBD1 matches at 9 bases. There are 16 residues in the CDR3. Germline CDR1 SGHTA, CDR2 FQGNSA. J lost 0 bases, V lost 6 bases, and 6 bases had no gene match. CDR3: CASRLTGGLAKNIQYF. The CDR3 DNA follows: TGTGCCAGCAGATTGACAGGGGGACTAGCCAAAAACATTCAGTACTTC.

The chain's CDR3 is CASSLGKTSGGEETQYF. DNA for the CDR3: TGCGCCAGCAGCTTGGGAAAGACTAGCGGGGGGGAAGAGACCCAGTACTTC. The rearrangement links TRBV5-1 to TRBJ2-5; 14 positions agree with TRBD2. The germline V gene encodes CDR1 SGHRS and CDR2 YFSETQ. CDR3 size: 17 residues. The trim removed 0 bases at V and 3 bases at J, leaving 4 bases unmatched.

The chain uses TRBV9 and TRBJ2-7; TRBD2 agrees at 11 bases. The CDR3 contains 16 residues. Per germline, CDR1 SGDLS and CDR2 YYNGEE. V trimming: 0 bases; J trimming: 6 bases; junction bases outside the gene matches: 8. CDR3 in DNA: TGTGCCAGCAGCGTAGGATTAGCGGGGGGGCGCTCCGAGCAGTACTTC. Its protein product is CASSVGLAGGRSEQYF.

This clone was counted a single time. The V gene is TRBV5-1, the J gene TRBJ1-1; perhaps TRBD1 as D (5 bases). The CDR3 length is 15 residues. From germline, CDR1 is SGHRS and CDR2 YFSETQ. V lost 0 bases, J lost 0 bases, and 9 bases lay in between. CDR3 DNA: TGCGCCAGCAGCTTGGCTGCAGGGATGAACACTGAAGCTTTCTTT. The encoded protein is CASSLAAGMNTEAFF.

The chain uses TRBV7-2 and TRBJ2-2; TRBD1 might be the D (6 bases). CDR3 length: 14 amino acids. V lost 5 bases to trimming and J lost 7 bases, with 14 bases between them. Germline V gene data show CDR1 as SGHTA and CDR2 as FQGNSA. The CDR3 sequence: CASSITGFGGELFF. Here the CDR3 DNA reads TGTGCCAGCAGCATTACAGGGTTCGGCGGGGAGCTGTTTTTT.

The CDR3, as DNA: TGTGCCAGCAGTTTTCCCCCATACGAGCAGTACTTC. It specifies CASSFPPYEQYF. The V call is TRBV28, the J call TRBJ2-7; no reliable D call. The CDR3 covers 12 residues. Trimming cost V 3 bases and J 4 bases, with 7 bases left between them. In germline, CDR1 is MDHEN, CDR2 SYDVKM.

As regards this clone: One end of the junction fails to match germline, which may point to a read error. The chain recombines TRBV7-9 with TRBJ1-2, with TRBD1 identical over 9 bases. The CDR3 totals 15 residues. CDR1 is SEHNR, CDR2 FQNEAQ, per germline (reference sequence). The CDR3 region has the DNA TGTTCCAGCAGGGCGACAGGGGGGCAAAGATATGGCTACACCTTC. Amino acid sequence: CSSRATGGQRYGYTF.

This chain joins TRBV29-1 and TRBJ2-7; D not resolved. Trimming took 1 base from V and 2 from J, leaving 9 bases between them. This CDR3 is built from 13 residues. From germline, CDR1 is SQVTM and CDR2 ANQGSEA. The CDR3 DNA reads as TGCAGCGTTGAAGTTAAAGCTCCCTACGAGCAGTACTTC. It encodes CSVEVKAPYEQYF.

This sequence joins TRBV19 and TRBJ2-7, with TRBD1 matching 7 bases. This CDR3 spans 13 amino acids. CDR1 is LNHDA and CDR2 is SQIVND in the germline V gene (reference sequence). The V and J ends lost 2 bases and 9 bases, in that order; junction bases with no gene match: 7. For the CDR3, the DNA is TGTGCCAGTAGTATAAGCGACAGGGCGGCGCAGTACTTC. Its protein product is CASSISDRAAQYF.

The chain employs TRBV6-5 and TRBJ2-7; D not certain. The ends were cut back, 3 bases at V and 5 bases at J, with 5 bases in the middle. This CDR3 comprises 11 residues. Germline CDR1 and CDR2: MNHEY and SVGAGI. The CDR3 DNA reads TGTGCCAGCAGTTATAAAAACGAGCAGTACTTC. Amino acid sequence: CASSYKNEQYF.

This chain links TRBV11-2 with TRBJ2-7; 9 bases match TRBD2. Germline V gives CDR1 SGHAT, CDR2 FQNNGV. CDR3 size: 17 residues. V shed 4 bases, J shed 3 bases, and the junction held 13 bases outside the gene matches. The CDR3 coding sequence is TGTGCCAGCAGCTCCGTGAGGGGGGCGGGAGGGCACTACGAGCAGTACTTC. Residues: CASSSVRGAGGHYEQYF.

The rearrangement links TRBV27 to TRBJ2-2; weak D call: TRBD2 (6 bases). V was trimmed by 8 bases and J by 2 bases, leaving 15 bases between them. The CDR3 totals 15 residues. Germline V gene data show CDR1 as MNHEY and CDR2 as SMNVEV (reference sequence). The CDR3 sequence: CASPGIAANTGELFF. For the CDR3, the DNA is TGTGCCAGCCCCGGGATAGCGGCAAACACCGGGGAGCTGTTTTTT.

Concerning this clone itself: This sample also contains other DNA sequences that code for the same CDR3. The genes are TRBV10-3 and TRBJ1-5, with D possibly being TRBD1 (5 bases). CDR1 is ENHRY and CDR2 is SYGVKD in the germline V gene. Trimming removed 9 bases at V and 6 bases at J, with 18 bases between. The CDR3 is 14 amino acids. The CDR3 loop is CAIRAWGSGQPQHF. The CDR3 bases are TGTGCCATTCGCGCCTGGGGCAGTGGTCAGCCCCAGCATTTT.

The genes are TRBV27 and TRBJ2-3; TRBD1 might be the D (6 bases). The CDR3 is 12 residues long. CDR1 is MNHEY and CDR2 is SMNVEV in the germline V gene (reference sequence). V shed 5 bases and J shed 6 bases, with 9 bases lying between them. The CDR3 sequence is CASSRTGDTQYF. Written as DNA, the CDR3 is TGTGCCAGCAGTCGAACAGGGGATACGCAGTATTTT.

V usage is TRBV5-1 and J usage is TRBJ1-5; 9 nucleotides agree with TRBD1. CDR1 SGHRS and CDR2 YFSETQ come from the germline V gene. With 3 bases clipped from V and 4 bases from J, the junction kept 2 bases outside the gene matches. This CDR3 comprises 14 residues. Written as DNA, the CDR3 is TGCGCCAGCAGCTGGACAGGGGAGAATCAGCCCCAGCATTTT. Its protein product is CASSWTGENQPQHF.

The chain's CDR3 is CASSESIGGTDTQYF. The CDR3 DNA reads TGTGCCAGCAGTGAATCTATAGGGGGCACAGATACGCAGTATTTT. The chain couples TRBV6-1 to TRBJ2-3; D may be TRBD1 (5 bases). Trimming removed 2 bases from V and 1 base from J, with 10 bases in between. CDR1 and CDR2 from the germline V gene are MNHNS and SASEGT. This CDR3 contains 15 residues.

The CDR3 DNA sequence: TGTGCCAGCAGCTTAGAACTCTCGGAGCCCCAGCATTTT. Encoded protein: CASSLELSEPQHF. The rearrangement uses TRBV7-9 and TRBJ1-5; D is undetermined. Trimming shortened V by 1 base and J by 8 bases, and 9 bases separated the two germline ends. This CDR3 comprises 13 residues. Germline V gives CDR1 SEHNR, CDR2 FQNEAQ (reference sequence). Drawing the rest from reference TRBV7-9 and TRBJ1-5, the complete variable domain is DTGVSQNPRHKITKRGQNVTFRCDPISEHNRLYWYRQTLGQGPEFLTYFQNEAQLEKSRLLSDRFSAERPKGSFSTLEIQRTEQGDSAMYLCASSLELSEPQHFGDGTRLSIL.

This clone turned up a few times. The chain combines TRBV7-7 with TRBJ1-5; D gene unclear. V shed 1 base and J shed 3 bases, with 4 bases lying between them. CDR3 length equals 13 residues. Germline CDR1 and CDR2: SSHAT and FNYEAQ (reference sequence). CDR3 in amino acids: CASSLELNQPQHF. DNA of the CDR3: TGTGCCAGCAGCTTAGAGCTCAATCAGCCCCAGCATTTT.

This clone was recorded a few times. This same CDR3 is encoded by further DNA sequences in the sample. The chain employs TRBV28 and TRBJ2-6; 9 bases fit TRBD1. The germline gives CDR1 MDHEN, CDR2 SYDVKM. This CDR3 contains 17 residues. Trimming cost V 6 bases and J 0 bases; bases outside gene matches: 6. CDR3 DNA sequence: TGTGCCAGCAGATCGACAGGGGGGGGCTCTGGGGCCAACGTCCTGACTTTC. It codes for CASRSTGGGSGANVLTF.

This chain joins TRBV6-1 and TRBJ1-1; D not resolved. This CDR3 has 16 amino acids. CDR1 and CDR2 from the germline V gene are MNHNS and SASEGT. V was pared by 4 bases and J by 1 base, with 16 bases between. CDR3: CASSVVPSGENTEAFF. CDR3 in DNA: TGTGCCAGCAGTGTAGTCCCCAGCGGGGAGAACACTGAAGCTTTCTTT.

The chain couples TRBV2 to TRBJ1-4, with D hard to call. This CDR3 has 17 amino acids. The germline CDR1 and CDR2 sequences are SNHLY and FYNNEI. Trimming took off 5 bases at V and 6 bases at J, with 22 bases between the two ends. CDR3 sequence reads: CASSYRVPLFADEKLFF. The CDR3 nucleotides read TGTGCCAGCAGTTACCGGGTCCCATTGTTTGCGGATGAAAAACTGTTTTTT.

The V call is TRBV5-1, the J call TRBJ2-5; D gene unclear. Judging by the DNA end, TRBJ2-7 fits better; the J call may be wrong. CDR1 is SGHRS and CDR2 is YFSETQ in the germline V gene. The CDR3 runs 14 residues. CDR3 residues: CASSLTLSSYEQYF. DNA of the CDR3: TGCGCCAGCAGCCTGACGCTTAGCTCCTACGAGCAGTACTTC.